This T cell receptor beta chain was retrieved from a study of T-cell memory formation after mild COVID-19. The wider study: TCR clustering was largely donor specific.

Study outcomes and limitations: Clones shrinking from day 15 to 85 showed even CD4/CD8 mixes; later expanders tilted CD4+.

Constant-segment primers served in 5'RACE that generated TCR alpha and TCR beta cDNA libraries bearing sample barcodes and UMIs. TCRdb reprocessed the 5' RACE reads with MiXCR, giving one entry per CDR3 protein. The data hold over 350,000 distinct CDR3 sequences, with approximately 25% observed a single time. The CDR3 covers 16 residues. Germline lookup yields CDR1 LGHDT and CDR2 YNNKEL (reference sequence). With 3 bases removed from V and 4 bases from J, the gap between germline ends came to 16 bases. Comment on this clonotype: The antigen remains unidentified.

The receptor comes from an adult woman who had mild COVID-19 (a few samples of this study predate the infection). Cell type and time point are not known. The material sequenced was PBMCs or a T cell subset sorted from them (not recorded which). The V and J genes are TRBV3-1 and TRBJ2-1; perhaps TRBD2 as D (5 bases). CDR3 region: CASSQEELGIYNEQFF. The CDR3 coding sequence is TGTGCCAGCAGCCAGGAGGAGTTAGGGATTTACAATGAGCAGTTCTTC.